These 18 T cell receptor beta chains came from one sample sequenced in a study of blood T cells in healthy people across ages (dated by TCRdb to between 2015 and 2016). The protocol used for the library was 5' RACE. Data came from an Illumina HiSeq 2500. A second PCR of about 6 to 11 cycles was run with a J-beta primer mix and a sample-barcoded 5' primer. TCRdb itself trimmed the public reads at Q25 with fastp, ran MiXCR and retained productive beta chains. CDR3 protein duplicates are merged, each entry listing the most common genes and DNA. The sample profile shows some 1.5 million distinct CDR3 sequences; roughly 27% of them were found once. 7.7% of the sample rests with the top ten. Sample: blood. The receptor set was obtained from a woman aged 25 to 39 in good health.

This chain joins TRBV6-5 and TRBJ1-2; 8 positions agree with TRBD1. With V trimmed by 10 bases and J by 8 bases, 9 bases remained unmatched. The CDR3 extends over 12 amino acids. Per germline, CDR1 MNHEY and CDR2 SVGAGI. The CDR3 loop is CATGGSGGGYTF. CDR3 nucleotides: TGTGCCACTGGGGGATCAGGGGGCGGCTACACCTTC.

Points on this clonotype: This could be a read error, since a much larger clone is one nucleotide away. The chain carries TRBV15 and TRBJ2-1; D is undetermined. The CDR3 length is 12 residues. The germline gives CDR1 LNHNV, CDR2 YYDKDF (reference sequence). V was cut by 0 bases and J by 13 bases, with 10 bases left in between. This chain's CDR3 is CATSRDMETQFF. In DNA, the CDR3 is TGTGCCACCAGCAGAGATATGGAGACCCAGTTCTTC.

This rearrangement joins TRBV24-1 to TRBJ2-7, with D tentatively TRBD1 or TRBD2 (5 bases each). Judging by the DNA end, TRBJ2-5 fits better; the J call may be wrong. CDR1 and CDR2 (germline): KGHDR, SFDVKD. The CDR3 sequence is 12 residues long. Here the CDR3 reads CAILGDGETQYF. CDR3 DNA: TGTGCCATTCTTGGGGACGGGGAGACCCAGTACTTC.

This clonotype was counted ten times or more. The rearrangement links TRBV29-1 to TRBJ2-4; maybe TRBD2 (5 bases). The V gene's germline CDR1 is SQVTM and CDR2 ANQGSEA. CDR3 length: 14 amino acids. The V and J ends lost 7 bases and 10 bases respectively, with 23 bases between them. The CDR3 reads CSAEGWSGRNIQYF. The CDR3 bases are TGCAGCGCCGAGGGCTGGTCCGGCCGGAATATTCAGTACTTC.

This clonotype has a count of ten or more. The CDR3 DNA is TGCGCCAGCGCCCGGGACAGCAACAACGAGCAGTACTTC. Its protein product is CASARDSNNEQYF. The V gene is TRBV5-1, the J gene TRBJ2-7; 7 bases align to TRBD1. The CDR3 extends over 13 amino acids. Per germline, CDR1 SGHRS and CDR2 YFSETQ. Trimming at V came to 7 bases and at J to 5 bases, leaving 9 bases not matched to a gene.

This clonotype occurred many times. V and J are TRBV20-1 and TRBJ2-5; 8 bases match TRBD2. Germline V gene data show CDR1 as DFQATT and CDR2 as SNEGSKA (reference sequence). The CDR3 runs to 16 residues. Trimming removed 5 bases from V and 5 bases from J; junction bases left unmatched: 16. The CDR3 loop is CSASRIGGGRGETQYF. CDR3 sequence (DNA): TGCAGTGCTTCGAGGATCGGCGGGGGGCGGGGGGAGACCCAGTACTTC.

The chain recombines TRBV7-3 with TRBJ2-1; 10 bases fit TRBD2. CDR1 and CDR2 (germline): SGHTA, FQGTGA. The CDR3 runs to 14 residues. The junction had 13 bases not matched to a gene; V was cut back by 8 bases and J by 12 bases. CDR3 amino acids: CASRETASGSRQFF. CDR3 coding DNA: TGTGCCAGCCGAGAGACGGCTAGCGGGAGCAGGCAGTTCTTC.

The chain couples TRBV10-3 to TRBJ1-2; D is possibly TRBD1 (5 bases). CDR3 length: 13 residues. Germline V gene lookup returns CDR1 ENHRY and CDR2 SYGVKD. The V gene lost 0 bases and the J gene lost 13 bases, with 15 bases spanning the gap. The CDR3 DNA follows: TGTGCCATCAGTGAGTCTTATGACAGCTTCAGCACCTTC. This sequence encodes CAISESYDSFSTF.

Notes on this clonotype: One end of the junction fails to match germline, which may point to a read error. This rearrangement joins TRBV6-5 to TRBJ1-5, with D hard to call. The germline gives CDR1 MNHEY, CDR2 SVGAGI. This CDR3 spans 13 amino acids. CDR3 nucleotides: TGTGCCATCAGTTATGAAAGGCCCGGGCCCCAGCATTTT. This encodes CAISYERPGPQHF.

This CDR3 reads CSASEVYRTQYF. The CDR3 DNA reads TGCAGTGCTAGTGAGGTCTATCGGACCCAGTACTTC. The rearrangement links TRBV20-1 to TRBJ2-5; D gene uncertain. Trimming stripped 3 bases from V and 7 bases from J, with 12 bases between. Germline V gives CDR1 DFQATT, CDR2 SNEGSKA (reference sequence). The CDR3 has 12 residues.

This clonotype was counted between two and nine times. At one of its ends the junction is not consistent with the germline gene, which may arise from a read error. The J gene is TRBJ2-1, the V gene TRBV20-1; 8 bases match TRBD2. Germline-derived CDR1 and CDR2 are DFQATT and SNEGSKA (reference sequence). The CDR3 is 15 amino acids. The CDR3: CSARAGVSSYNEQFF. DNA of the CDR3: TGCAGTGCCAGAGCGGGAGTATCGTCCTACAATGAGCAGTTCTTC.

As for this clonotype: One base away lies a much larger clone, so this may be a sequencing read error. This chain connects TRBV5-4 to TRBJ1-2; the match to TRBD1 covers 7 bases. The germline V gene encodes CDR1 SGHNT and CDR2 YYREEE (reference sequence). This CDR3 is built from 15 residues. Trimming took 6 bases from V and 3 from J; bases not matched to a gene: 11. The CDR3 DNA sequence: TGTGCCAGCACCCTGACAGGGTATCAACACTATGGCTACACCTTC. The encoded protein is CASTLTGYQHYGYTF. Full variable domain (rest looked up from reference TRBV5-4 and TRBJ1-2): ETGVTQSPTHLIKTRGQQVTLRCSSQSGHNTVSWYQQALGQGPQFIFQYYREEENGRGNFPPRFSGLQFPNYSSELNVNALELDDSALYLCASTLTGYQHYGYTFGSGTRLTVV.

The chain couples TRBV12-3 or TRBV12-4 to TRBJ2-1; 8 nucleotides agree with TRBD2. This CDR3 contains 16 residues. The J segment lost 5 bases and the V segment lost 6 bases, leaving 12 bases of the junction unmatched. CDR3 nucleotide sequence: TGTGCCAGCAGAAGGGGCGGACTAGCATTAAACAATGAGCAGTTCTTC. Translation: CASRRGGLALNNEQFF.

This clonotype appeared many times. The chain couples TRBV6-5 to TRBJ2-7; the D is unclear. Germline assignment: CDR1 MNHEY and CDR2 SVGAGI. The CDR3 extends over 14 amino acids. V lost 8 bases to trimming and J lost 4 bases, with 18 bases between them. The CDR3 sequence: CASGWGRPKYEQYF. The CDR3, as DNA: TGTGCCAGCGGGTGGGGAAGACCCAAATACGAGCAGTACTTC.

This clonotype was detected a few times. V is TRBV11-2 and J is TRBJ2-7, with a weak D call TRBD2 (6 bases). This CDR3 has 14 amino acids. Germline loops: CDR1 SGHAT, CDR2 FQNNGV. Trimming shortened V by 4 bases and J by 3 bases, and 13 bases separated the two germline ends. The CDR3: CASSWGLRSYEQYF. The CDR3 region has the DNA TGTGCCAGCAGCTGGGGACTCCGAAGCTACGAGCAGTACTTC.

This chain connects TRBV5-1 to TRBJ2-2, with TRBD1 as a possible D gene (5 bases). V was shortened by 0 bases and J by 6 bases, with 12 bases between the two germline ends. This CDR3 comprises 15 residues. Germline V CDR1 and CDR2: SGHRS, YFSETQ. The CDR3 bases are TGCGCCAGCAGCTTGGTATCAGGGAAACCCGGGGAGCTGTTTTTT. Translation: CASSLVSGKPGELFF.

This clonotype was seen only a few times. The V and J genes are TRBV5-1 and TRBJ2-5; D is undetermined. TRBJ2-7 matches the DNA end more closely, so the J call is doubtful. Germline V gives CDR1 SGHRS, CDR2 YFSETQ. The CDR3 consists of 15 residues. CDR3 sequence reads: CASSLEDWFFGEQYF. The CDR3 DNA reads TGCGCCAGCAGCTTGGAAGATTGGTTCTTTGGCGAGCAGTACTTC.

CDR3 region: CASSERGAVDTEAFF. DNA for the CDR3: TGTGCCAGCAGTGAAAGAGGGGCGGTGGACACTGAAGCTTTCTTT. The gene calls are TRBV6-1 and TRBJ1-1, with D possibly TRBD1 on 5 matching bases. This CDR3 has 15 amino acids. Germline CDR1 reads MNHNS; CDR2 reads SASEGT. Trimming removed 2 bases from V and 3 bases from J, with 13 bases in between.